Each of the 11 T cell receptor beta chains below was sequenced from the same sample in a study of cytomegalovirus exposure and HLA in healthy donors. PCR primers comprised 60 Vbeta and 13 Jbeta primers. Measured with immunoSEQ multiplex PCR; TCRdb has only the in-frame clones, and not every one. The repertoire has tens of thousands of clones, about 80% of them found once; the top ten carry about 53%. The sequencing input was PBMCs. Receptors originate from a man aged 45-60 years in good health and CMV-seropositive.

The rearrangement joins TRBV6-6 to TRBJ1-2, with 10 bases identical to TRBD1. Germline assignment: CDR1 MNHNY and CDR2 SVGAGI (reference sequence). The CDR3 sequence is 13 residues long. V lost 4 bases to trimming and J lost 5 bases; unmatched junction nucleotides: 1. The CDR3 nucleotides read TGTGCCAGCAGTTGGGGACAGGGGTATGGCTACACCTTC. Translated, it gives CASSWGQGYGYTF.

The rearrangement joins TRBV7-9 to TRBJ2-5; 7 bases agree with TRBD2. The CDR3 sequence is 17 residues long. V gave up 5 bases and J gave up 2 bases; unmatched junction bases: 14. CDR1 is SEHNR, CDR2 FQNEAQ, per germline (reference sequence). Here the CDR3 reads CASSPGRVGGSQETQYF. The CDR3 DNA reads as TGTGCCAGCAGCCCTGGGAGGGTCGGGGGGAGTCAAGAGACCCAGTACTTC.

The rearrangement joins TRBV6-1 to TRBJ2-7; D is ambiguous. This CDR3 contains 14 residues. The V end was cut by 6 bases, the J end by 2 bases, with 14 bases between. Germline CDR1 and CDR2: MNHNS and SASEGT. The CDR3 sequence: CASSQGAPTYEQYF. CDR3 DNA sequence: TGTGCCAGCAGCCAAGGAGCTCCTACCTACGAGCAGTACTTC.

The chain recombines TRBV28 with TRBJ2-2; 7 nucleotides match TRBD2. Per germline, CDR1 MDHEN and CDR2 SYDVKM. This CDR3 region has 14 residues. V trimming: 7 bases; J trimming: 7 bases; junction bases outside the gene matches: 9. The CDR3 reads CASTMTSNNGELFF. The DNA for the CDR3 is TGTGCCAGCACCATGACTAGCAATAACGGGGAGCTGTTTTTT.

The chain uses TRBV21-1 and TRBJ1-6. TRBV21-1 is a known pseudogene. This CDR3 is 18 amino acids long. The CDR3 nucleotides read TGTGCCAGCAGCAAAGCTCGAAAAGGAGGGAGGGATGATTCACCCCTCCACTTT. It translates to CASSKARKGGRDDSPLHF.

As concerns this clone: Mismatch with germline at one junction end may stem from a read error. CDR3 sequence reads: CASAGGRNSPLNF. The CDR3 DNA reads TGTGCCTCGGCAGGGGGTAGGAATTCCCCCCTCAACTTT. The V gene is TRBV30, the J gene TRBJ1-6; 7 nucleotides match TRBD1. The CDR3 extends over 13 amino acids. Germline CDR1 is GTSNPN and CDR2 is SVGIG (reference sequence).

The CDR3 DNA follows: TGTGCTAGTGGTTTGTCACCCTCAGGGCCCCAGCATTTT. Residues: CASGLSPSGPQHF. The chain carries TRBV12-5 and TRBJ1-5; D unresolved. CDR3 length: 13 amino acids. The V and J ends lost 2 bases and 9 bases respectively, with 11 bases between them. The germline V gene has CDR1 LGHNT and CDR2 FRNRAP.

This clone has a handful of counts. The chain carries TRBV9 and TRBJ2-3; 13 bases line up with TRBD2. Germline trimming cut 3 bases from V and 4 bases from J; bases unmatched to any gene: 5. CDR1 is SGDLS and CDR2 is YYNGEE in the germline V gene. The CDR3 extends over 16 amino acids. CDR3 loop: CASSGRTSGRSDTQYF. CDR3 nucleotide sequence: TGTGCCAGCAGCGGAAGGACTAGCGGGAGATCAGATACGCAGTATTTT.

The chain joins TRBV7-3 to TRBJ1-1, with 7 bases identical to TRBD1. Germline loops: CDR1 SGHTA, CDR2 FQGTGA. CDR3 size: 17 residues. The V and J ends lost 5 bases and 5 bases, in that order; junction bases with no gene match: 17. This CDR3 reads CASSPTPTGVRGTEAFF. In DNA, the CDR3 is TGTGCCAGCAGCCCAACGCCCACAGGGGTTAGGGGGACTGAAGCTTTCTTT.

The chain carries TRBV7-9 and TRBJ1-2; D remains unclear. The V end was cut by 5 bases, the J end by 1 base, with 14 bases between. CDR3 size: 15 residues. Germline CDR1 reads SEHNR; CDR2 reads FQNEAQ (reference sequence). CDR3 sequence (DNA): TGTGCCAGCAGCCATAAAGGCGGGGTTAACTATGGCTACACCTTC. Encoded protein: CASSHKGGVNYGYTF.

This chain uses TRBV18 with TRBJ1-6; 9 positions match TRBD1. The V gene's germline CDR1 is KGHSH and CDR2 LQKENI. Trimming removed 2 bases from V and 8 bases from J; junction bases left unmatched: 1. The CDR3 totals 14 residues. The CDR3 nucleotides are TGTGCCAGCTCACCAGACAGGGGGTATTCACCCCTCCACTTT. Translated, it gives CASSPDRGYSPLHF.